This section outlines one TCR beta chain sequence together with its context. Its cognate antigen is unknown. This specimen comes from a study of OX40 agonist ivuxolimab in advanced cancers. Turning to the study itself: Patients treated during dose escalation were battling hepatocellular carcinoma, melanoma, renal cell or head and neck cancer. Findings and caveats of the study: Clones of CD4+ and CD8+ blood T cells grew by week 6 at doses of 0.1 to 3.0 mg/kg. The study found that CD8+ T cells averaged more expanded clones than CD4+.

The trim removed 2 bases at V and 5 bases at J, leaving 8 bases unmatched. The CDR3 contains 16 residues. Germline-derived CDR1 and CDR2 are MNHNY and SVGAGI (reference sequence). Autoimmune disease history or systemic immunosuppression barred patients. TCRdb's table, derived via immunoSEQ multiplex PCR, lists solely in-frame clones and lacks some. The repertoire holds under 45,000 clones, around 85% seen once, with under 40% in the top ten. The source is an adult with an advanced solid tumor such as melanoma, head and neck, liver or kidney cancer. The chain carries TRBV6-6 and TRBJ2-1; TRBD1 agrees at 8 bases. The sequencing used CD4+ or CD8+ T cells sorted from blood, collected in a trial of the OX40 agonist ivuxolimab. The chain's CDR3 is CASSYGTGRGHNEQFF. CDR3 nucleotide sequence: TGTGCCAGCAGTTACGGGACAGGCAGAGGTCACAATGAGCAGTTCTTC.